These 5 T cell receptor beta chains were all obtained from the same sample, sequenced in a study of blood T cell repertoires in COVID-19. Profiling relied on immunoSEQ multiplex PCR, and the TCRdb table lists in-frame clones only, not all of them. The profile shows about 480,000 clones, about 91% of them singletons. The sample comprised peripheral blood. These receptors were obtained from a man between 18 and 35 years old with COVID-19, enrolled during active disease.

This sequence joins TRBV5-1 and TRBJ2-1; 10 bases are a match to TRBD2. CDR1 and CDR2 from the germline V gene are SGHRS and YFSETQ. The junction had 10 bases not matched to a gene; V was cut back by 4 bases and J by 0 bases. The length of the CDR3 is 18 residues. CDR3 sequence (DNA): TGCGCCAGCAGCGCCTTACTAGCGGGGTCTAGCTCCTACAATGAGCAGTTCTTC. Protein: CASSALLAGSSSYNEQFF. The whole variable domain, filled in from reference TRBV5-1 and TRBJ2-1, reads KAGVTQTPRYLIKTRGQQVTLSCSPISGHRSVSWYQQTPGQGLQFLFEYFSETQRNKGNFPGRFSGRQFSNSRSEMNVSTLELGDSALYLCASSALLAGSSSYNEQFFGPGTRLTVL.

The V and J genes are TRBV19 and TRBJ2-1; 9 bases line up with TRBD2. The germline V gene encodes CDR1 LNHDA and CDR2 SQIVND (reference sequence). V lost 10 bases and J lost 7; bases outside the gene matches: 11. The CDR3 is 14 amino acids. The CDR3 reads CATRPASGNNEQFF. The CDR3 region has the DNA TGTGCCACACGCCCGGCTAGCGGGAATAATGAGCAGTTCTTC.

CDR3 sequence: CASSPPRDTNNEQFF. DNA of the CDR3: TGTGCCAGCAGCCCCCCCCGGGACACAAACAATGAGCAGTTCTTC. The V gene is TRBV3-1 (or the pseudogene TRBV3-2), the J gene TRBJ2-1; D perhaps matches TRBD1 (6 bases). CDR3 length: 15 residues. V lost 4 bases to trimming and J lost 5 bases, with 15 bases between them. Germline lookup yields CDR1 LGHDT and CDR2 YNNKEL (reference sequence).

V usage is TRBV19 and J usage is TRBJ2-7, with D possibly TRBD2 on 7 matching bases. V lost 3 bases and J 1 base, leaving 13 bases between the germline ends. This CDR3 region has 15 residues. CDR1 is LNHDA, CDR2 SQIVND, per germline (reference sequence). The CDR3 loop reads CASSMGAGVSYEQYF. The CDR3 region has the DNA TGTGCCAGTAGTATGGGGGCGGGAGTTTCCTACGAGCAGTACTTC.

The chain has TRBV6-5 and TRBJ2-2; 8 bases fit TRBD2. V lost 0 bases and J lost 4; bases outside the gene matches: 4. Germline lookup yields CDR1 MNHEY and CDR2 SVGAGI. The CDR3 contains 16 residues. The CDR3 sequence is CASSYSPGGPTGELFF. In nucleotides, the CDR3 is TGTGCCAGCAGTTACTCACCGGGGGGGCCCACCGGGGAGCTGTTTTTT.